This T cell receptor (beta chain) was profiled in a study of T cell repertoires in cytomegalovirus infection. As for the study in general: HLA-C-restricted CMV epitopes, recently identified, and well-studied HLA-B-restricted ones were used by the study. Public signatures in TCR beta pointed to CMV infection and matching HLA type.

MiXCR, run by TCRdb on the reads, gives a single entry per CDR3 protein. Of around 540,000 distinct CDR3 sequences in the sample, more than 30% were seen once. This clonotype has a handful of counts. The antigen is unknown. The V end lost 2 bases, the J end lost 6 bases, and 5 bases lay between the germline ends. This CDR3 is 11 amino acids long. The chain joins TRBV12-3 or TRBV12-4 to TRBJ2-7, with D hard to call. This receptor was identified in a human donor in good health (CMV status not recorded). Some clones in this sample may be carry-over from other donors' samples. Sequenced here: cultured PBMCs, sampled from culture after CMV antigen stimulation. This chain's CDR3 is CASSLQAEQYF. The CDR3 coding sequence is TGTGCCAGCAGTTTACAGGCCGAGCAGTACTTC.